What follows are 18 T cell receptor beta chains derived from one specimen sequenced in a study of T cell repertoires in cytomegalovirus infection. TCRdb used MiXCR to reprocess the reads, holding one entry per CDR3 protein. Of some 46,000 distinct CDR3 sequences listed, under 20% are singletons. The antigens of these receptors remain unknown. Sequenced here: CD8+ T cells from cultured PBMCs, sampled from culture after CMV antigen stimulation. The receptors derive from a human donor in good health (CMV status not recorded). Some clones in this sample may be carry-over from other donors' samples.

This clonotype has more than one count but fewer than ten. The chain uses TRBV19 and TRBJ2-3; 9 bases are shared with TRBD2. There are 21 residues in the CDR3. The junction had 22 bases not matched to a gene; V was cut back by 6 bases and J by 0 bases. Germline values: CDR1 LNHDA, CDR2 SQIVND (reference sequence). CDR3 amino acids: CASSQGDNRGWLAGSTDTQYF. The CDR3 DNA sequence: TGTGCCAGTAGCCAAGGGGATAACAGGGGTTGGCTAGCGGGGAGCACAGATACGCAGTATTTT.

CDR3 nucleotide sequence: TGTGCCACCAGCGAAAGTAGCACAGATACGCAGTATTTT. It codes for CATSESSTDTQYF. The chain joins TRBV15 to TRBJ2-3; D not certain. The CDR3 consists of 13 residues. Germline CDR1 is LNHNV and CDR2 is YYDKDF (reference sequence). The germline V and J ends were trimmed by 5 bases and 0 bases, with 6 bases remaining between them.

A few counts support this clonotype. The CDR3 DNA reads as TGTGCCAGCAGCGCCCGGACAGGCCATAATTCACCCCTCCACTTT. Translated, it gives CASSARTGHNSPLHF. The chain couples TRBV11-3 to TRBJ1-6, with 7 bases matching TRBD1. Germline V gene sequence: CDR1 SGHNT, CDR2 YENEEA. The CDR3 sequence is 15 residues long. With 5 bases clipped from V and 5 bases from J, the junction kept 6 bases outside the gene matches.

The genes are TRBV6-4 and TRBJ2-1, with D possibly matching TRBD2 (6 bases). The V end was cut by 0 bases, the J end by 9 bases, with 15 bases between. The germline CDR1 and CDR2 sequences are MRHNA and SNTAGT. The CDR3 runs 15 residues. The CDR3 DNA is TGTGCCAGCAGTGACTCAACCGTATCCGGGGGTGAGCAGTTCTTC. It encodes CASSDSTVSGGEQFF.

The rearrangement links TRBV7-2 to TRBJ1-2, with TRBD1 matching over 11 bases. Trimming cost V 9 bases and J 8 bases; bases outside gene matches: 14. CDR1 SGHTA and CDR2 FQGNSA come from the germline V gene. The CDR3 extends over 15 amino acids. Written as DNA, the CDR3 is TGTACCAGGAACTCCCCGGACAGGGGGCTTAGAGGCTACACCTTC. Translating it yields CTRNSPDRGLRGYTF.

The table lists this clonotype with many counts. This chain's CDR3 is CASSPGGLRNEQFF. As DNA, the CDR3 is TGTGCCAGCAGCCCGGGGGGCCTACGTAATGAGCAGTTCTTC. The chain joins TRBV11-1 to TRBJ2-1; tentative D call: TRBD2 (7 bases). V was clipped by 5 bases and J by 7 bases, with 15 bases between them. This CDR3 is built from 14 residues. In germline, CDR1 is SGHAT, CDR2 FQDESV (reference sequence). Looking up the rest from reference TRBV11-1 and TRBJ2-1 gives the full variable domain: EAEVAQSPRYKITEKSQAVAFWCDPISGHATLYWYRQILGQGPELLVQFQDESVVDDSQLPKDRFSAERLKGVDSTLKIQPAELGDSAMYLCASSPGGLRNEQFFGPGTRLTVL.

The chain combines TRBV28 with TRBJ2-7, with unresolved D. The CDR3 totals 12 residues. V shed 6 bases and J shed 7 bases, with 13 bases lying between them. Germline V gene sequence: CDR1 MDHEN, CDR2 SYDVKM. As DNA, the CDR3 is TGTGCCAGCAGAGCCTCAGGAACTGAGCAGTACTTC. Amino acid sequence: CASRASGTEQYF.

The table lists this clonotype with many counts. The chain links TRBV6-5 to TRBJ2-3, with D perhaps TRBD2 (5 bases). Trimming removed 2 bases from V and 2 bases from J, with 20 bases in between. Looked up from germline, CDR1 is MNHEY and CDR2 is SVGAGI. This CDR3 spans 18 amino acids. CDR3 amino acids: CASSYRGVAGPFTDTQYF. The CDR3 DNA sequence: TGTGCCAGCAGTTACCGTGGTGTGGCGGGCCCCTTCACAGATACGCAGTATTTT.

This clonotype has a handful of counts. The chain uses TRBV4-2 and TRBJ2-1; D is ambiguous. The CDR3 length is 14 residues. Germline V gives CDR1 LGHNA, CDR2 YNFKEQ. Between the trimmed V and J ends, which lost 1 base and 10 bases, there was a span of 14 bases. CDR3 nucleotides: TGTGCCAGCAGCCAAGGGGTTGGGGTGGGAGAGCAGTTCTTC. Amino acids: CASSQGVGVGEQFF.

The V call is TRBV19, the J call TRBJ2-1, with 7 nucleotides matching TRBD2. Per germline, CDR1 LNHDA and CDR2 SQIVND (reference sequence). This CDR3 contains 19 residues. V shed 5 bases and J 0 bases; nucleotides not matched to a gene: 16. CDR3 protein: CASSPPDGKRGSSYNEQFF. In DNA, the CDR3 is TGTGCCAGTAGTCCCCCTGACGGAAAGCGGGGCAGCTCCTACAATGAGCAGTTCTTC.

About this clonotype itself: Possible read error: a much larger clone is one base away. The chain combines TRBV4-3 with TRBJ2-7; D is uncertain. The length of the CDR3 is 16 residues. Germline V lookup: CDR1 LGHNA, CDR2 YSLEER. CDR3 coding DNA: TGCGCCAGCTGCCAAGAATCGGCCCCCGGCTCCTACGAGCAGTACTTC. Translation: CASCQESAPGSYEQYF.

The CDR3 loop is CSARGYGGSTGELFF. The CDR3 bases are TGCAGTGCTAGAGGTTATGGAGGTTCCACCGGGGAGCTGTTTTTT. V gene TRBV20-1 combines with J gene TRBJ2-2, with D possibly being TRBD2 (5 bases). Germline loops: CDR1 DFQATT, CDR2 SNEGSKA (reference sequence). CDR3 length: 15 residues. Trimming took off 1 base at V and 4 bases at J, with 13 bases between the two ends.

V usage is TRBV7-8 and J usage is TRBJ1-1; D uncertain. Per the germline V gene, CDR1 is SGHVS and CDR2 is FQNEAQ. The germline V and J ends were trimmed by 4 bases and 1 base, with 10 bases remaining between them. This CDR3 spans 14 amino acids. Here the CDR3 reads CASSSLTENTEAFF. In DNA form, the CDR3 reads TGTGCCAGCAGCTCACTTACAGAGAACACTGAAGCTTTCTTT.

At least ten counts were recorded for this clonotype. This chain links TRBV6-1 with TRBJ2-5; unclear D gene. This CDR3 is 15 amino acids long. The V end was cut by 2 bases, the J end by 2 bases, with 12 bases between. Germline loops: CDR1 MNHNS, CDR2 SASEGT. The CDR3 nucleotides are TGTGCCAGCAGTGAAAGGCCTCGGGTGCAAGAGACCCAGTACTTC. The encoded protein is CASSERPRVQETQYF.

This clonotype was recorded a few times. This chain joins TRBV5-1 and TRBJ2-1; 9 bases fit TRBD1. The V gene end was trimmed by 4 bases and the J gene end by 2 bases; junction bases not matched to a gene: 4. Looked up from germline, CDR1 is SGHRS and CDR2 is YFSETQ. The CDR3 has 15 amino acids. The chain's CDR3 is CASSIGQGPYNEQFF. CDR3 nucleotides: TGCGCCAGCAGCATAGGACAGGGGCCCTACAATGAGCAGTTCTTC.

This clonotype came up a few times. The chain is built from TRBV10-3 and TRBJ2-7, with 10 nucleotides matching TRBD2. This CDR3 is built from 12 residues. Germline V lookup: CDR1 ENHRY, CDR2 SYGVKD. The junction had 7 bases not matched to a gene; V was cut back by 11 bases and J by 6 bases. This CDR3 reads CAGASGRGEQYF. As DNA, the CDR3 is TGTGCCGGTGCTAGCGGGAGAGGCGAGCAGTACTTC.

This rearrangement joins TRBV28 to TRBJ2-7; possibly TRBD1 for D (6 bases). Germline CDR1 and CDR2: MDHEN and SYDVKM. The CDR3 is 13 amino acids. Trimming removed 2 bases at V and 4 bases at J, with 9 bases between. The CDR3, as DNA: TGTGCCAGCAGTTTACCGACAGGATACGAGCAGTACTTC. Amino acid sequence: CASSLPTGYEQYF. The full variable domain, with the rest looked up from reference TRBV28 and TRBJ2-7, is DVKVTQSSRYLVKRTGEKVFLECVQDMDHENMFWYRQDPGLGLRLIYFSYDVKMKEKGDIPEGYSVSREKKERFSLILESASTNQTSMYLCASSLPTGYEQYFGPGTRLTVT.

This clonotype was detected a few times. The chain combines TRBV19 with TRBJ2-1; 8 bases agree with TRBD1. After removal of 9 bases from V and 2 bases from J, the junction contained 9 bases not matched to a gene. Germline loops: CDR1 LNHDA, CDR2 SQIVND (reference sequence). This CDR3 has 15 amino acids. The CDR3 reads CASAPGTGTYNEQFF. CDR3 DNA: TGTGCCAGCGCCCCCGGGACAGGAACCTACAATGAGCAGTTCTTC.